The 16 T cell receptor beta chains in this list originate from one sample, sequenced in a study of shared clonotypes between healthy human individuals. Produced via immunoSEQ multiplex PCR; TCRdb's table is partial and in-frame only. The data hold around 2,000,000 clones, with about 95% observed a single time. Positively selected for CCR7, the CD45RO-negative cells used as naive CD8 cells excluded terminally differentiated effector memory CD45RA+ cells. The sample comprised naive CD8+ T cells sorted from blood. The origin of the receptors is a man aged 18 to 30 in good health.

The V and J genes are TRBV28 and TRBJ2-1, with 7 bases that match TRBD1. The CDR3 contains 16 residues. V was pared by 2 bases and J by 0 bases, with 4 bases of the junction left unmatched. Germline V CDR1 and CDR2: MDHEN, SYDVKM. The CDR3 region is CASSLPTGLSYNEQFF. In DNA, the CDR3 is TGTGCCAGCAGTTTACCGACAGGGCTCTCCTACAATGAGCAGTTCTTC.

The chain carries TRBV29-1 and TRBJ2-1; D remains ambiguous. Germline V lookup: CDR1 SQVTM, CDR2 ANQGSEA. V was pared by 4 bases and J by 3 bases, with 10 bases between. This CDR3 has 13 amino acids. CDR3 loop: CSVGGLDYNEQFF. Here the CDR3 DNA reads TGCAGCGTTGGTGGGCTAGACTACAATGAGCAGTTCTTC.

This sequence joins TRBV2 and TRBJ2-2; 7 bases match TRBD1. The germline V gene has CDR1 SNHLY and CDR2 FYNNEI. This CDR3 spans 13 amino acids. V was clipped by 8 bases and J by 6 bases; unmatched bases: 6. The CDR3 DNA follows: TGTGCCAGCTGTACAGGGGTCCCCGGGGAGCTGTTTTTT. Amino acids: CASCTGVPGELFF.

In this sample, this clone turned up once. The rearrangement links TRBV28 to TRBJ2-2; the D gene is possibly TRBD1 (5 bases). V lost 6 bases and J lost 6, with 26 bases in between. CDR1 MDHEN and CDR2 SYDVKM come from the germline V gene. CDR3 length equals 18 residues. CDR3 nucleotide sequence: TGTGCCAGCAGCCCACAGGCCGTAGTCTCGAGTCCCCCCGGGGAGCTGTTTTTT. Its protein product is CASSPQAVVSSPPGELFF.

The gene calls are TRBV6-1 and TRBJ2-4; TRBD2 is a possible D gene (7 bases). V was pared by 8 bases and J by 2 bases, with 13 bases between. CDR1 is MNHNS and CDR2 is SASEGT in the germline V gene. The CDR3 loop spans 14 amino acids. CDR3 sequence: CASFGGPTKNIQYF. The CDR3, as DNA: TGTGCCAGCTTCGGGGGGCCTACCAAAAACATTCAGTACTTC.

CDR3 loop: CASSPQGAPNSPLHF. CDR3 nucleotide sequence: TGTGCCAGCAGCCCACAGGGGGCGCCGAATTCACCCCTCCACTTT. The chain uses TRBV13 and TRBJ1-6; TRBD1 matches at 9 bases. The germline CDR1 and CDR2 sequences are PRHDT and FYEKMQ (reference sequence). V gave up 5 bases and J gave up 7 bases; unmatched junction bases: 6. This CDR3 contains 15 residues.

This clone appeared a few times. The chain uses TRBV7-9 and TRBJ1-4, with a weak D call TRBD1 (5 bases). In germline, CDR1 is SEHNR, CDR2 FQNEAQ (reference sequence). The CDR3 consists of 13 residues. The V end lost 5 bases, the J end lost 6 bases, and 10 bases lay between the germline ends. The CDR3 is CASSTQGYEKLFF. The CDR3 DNA is TGTGCCAGCAGCACTCAGGGTTATGAAAAACTGTTTTTT.

The chain combines TRBV2 with TRBJ1-5, with 8 bases lining up with TRBD1. The germline V gene has CDR1 SNHLY and CDR2 FYNNEI. V shed 7 bases and J 6 bases; nucleotides not matched to a gene: 8. The CDR3 spans 14 residues. The CDR3 DNA is TGTGCCAGCATGATCGGACAGGGACGTCAGCCCCAGCATTTT. As protein: CASMIGQGRQPQHF.

The genes are TRBV25-1 and TRBJ1-2; D may be TRBD1 (6 bases). The V gene's germline CDR1 is MGHDK and CDR2 SYGVNS. The CDR3 is 14 amino acids. Deletions cut 3 bases from V and 3 bases from J, with 11 bases between. The CDR3 DNA reads as TGTGCCAGCAGTGAGGTGACAGGCGACTATGGCTACACCTTC. Translating gives CASSEVTGDYGYTF.

The V gene is TRBV6-5, the J gene TRBJ1-5; D remains unclear. The germline gives CDR1 MNHEY, CDR2 SVGAGI. The CDR3 is 15 amino acids. V lost 6 bases and J lost 0, with 12 bases in between. The CDR3: CASSLPRDSNQPQHF. The CDR3 DNA sequence: TGTGCCAGCAGCCTACCACGAGATAGCAATCAGCCCCAGCATTTT.

This clone has only one observation. This chain joins TRBV4-1 and TRBJ1-1; 7 bases line up with TRBD1. V lost 4 bases, J lost 4 bases, and 9 bases stayed unmatched. There are 15 residues in the CDR3. Germline CDR1 and CDR2: MGHRA and YSYEKL. The CDR3 sequence: CASSLSGTDPTEAFF. The CDR3 DNA is TGCGCCAGCAGCCTAAGCGGGACAGACCCCACTGAAGCTTTCTTT.

The rearrangement joins TRBV7-9 to TRBJ2-7, with D possibly being TRBD2 (5 bases). Germline V CDR1 and CDR2: SEHNR, FQNEAQ (reference sequence). The germline V and J ends were trimmed by 4 bases and 3 bases, with 10 bases remaining between them. The CDR3 extends over 13 amino acids. This chain's CDR3 is CASSSVGSYEQYF. CDR3 DNA sequence: TGTGCCAGCAGCTCCGTAGGGAGCTACGAGCAGTACTTC. Looking up the rest from reference TRBV7-9 and TRBJ2-7 gives the full variable domain: DTGVSQNPRHKITKRGQNVTFRCDPISEHNRLYWYRQTLGQGPEFLTYFQNEAQLEKSRLLSDRFSAERPKGSFSTLEIQRTEQGDSAMYLCASSSVGSYEQYFGPGTRLTVT.

This chain links TRBV5-1 with TRBJ1-1, with 8 positions matching TRBD1. The CDR3 is 19 residues long. V shed 4 bases, J shed 4 bases, and the junction held 21 bases outside the gene matches. CDR1 and CDR2 (germline): SGHRS, YFSETQ. The CDR3 region is CASSPIGQGEEFYATEAFF. The CDR3 nucleotides read TGCGCCAGCAGCCCCATAGGACAGGGTGAGGAGTTTTATGCCACTGAAGCTTTCTTT.

About this clone: Different DNA sequences within this sample yield the same CDR3. The chain uses TRBV5-1 and TRBJ2-7; 10 positions agree with TRBD2. Trimming removed 2 bases from V and 3 bases from J; junction bases left unmatched: 2. The length of the CDR3 is 14 residues. The germline CDR1 and CDR2 sequences are SGHRS and YFSETQ. The DNA of the CDR3 is TGCGCCAGCAGCTTCCTAGCGGGGGACTACGAGCAGTACTTC. Amino acid sequence: CASSFLAGDYEQYF.

The chain is built from TRBV7-8 and TRBJ2-7; 14 bases fit TRBD2. Germline values: CDR1 SGHVS, CDR2 FQNEAQ. This CDR3 is 15 amino acids long. V lost 5 bases to trimming and J lost 5 bases; unmatched junction nucleotides: 5. The CDR3 loop is CASSEGTSGRDEQYF. The CDR3 DNA is TGTGCCAGCAGCGAGGGGACTAGCGGGAGAGACGAGCAGTACTTC.

V gene TRBV9 combines with J gene TRBJ2-7; D not certain. V was pared by 0 bases and J by 0 bases, with 10 bases between. CDR1 is SGDLS and CDR2 is YYNGEE in the germline V gene. There are 15 residues in the CDR3. CDR3: CASSVGPANSYEQYF. DNA of the CDR3: TGTGCCAGCAGCGTAGGGCCCGCCAACTCCTACGAGCAGTACTTC.